This T cell receptor (beta chain) was retrieved from a study of T cell responses to AZD1222 COVID-19 vaccine. Study-level background: Second doses were pooled across both intervals (about 4 or about 12 weeks).

Repertoires were generated with immunoSEQ multiplex PCR, while TCRdb's copy carries only in-frame clones and drops some. Here the sample spans 120,000 to 150,000 clones, around 93% being singletons. The germline V gene encodes CDR1 SNHLY and CDR2 FYNNEI. Trimming left V 8 bases short and J 4 bases short, with 15 bases between. CDR3 size: 14 residues. This receptor was obtained from an adult in good health. The V gene is TRBV2, the J gene TRBJ2-1, with a weak D call TRBD1 (6 bases). The source was peripheral blood, collected on day 0 of AZD1222 vaccination. The CDR3 region is CASSSQGAYNEQFF. The CDR3 DNA sequence: TGTGCCAGCTCTTCACAGGGAGCTTACAATGAGCAGTTCTTC.